This TCR beta chain was retrieved from a study of cytomegalovirus exposure and HLA in healthy donors. Study at large: When 398 donors were genotyped, 81% of them were found to fall in the Caucasian-associated ancestry cluster.

With 4 bases clipped from V and 6 bases from J, the junction kept 2 bases outside the gene matches. CDR1 is SGHTA, CDR2 FQGTGA, per germline. The CDR3 covers 13 residues. Notes on the study in general: Being productive about 87% or about 30% of the time was typical of most TCR beta V segments in an earlier analysis.

The PCR was carried out with 60 Vbeta primers and 13 Jbeta primers. Clones were sequenced by immunoSEQ multiplex PCR, and TCRdb holds only the in-frame ones, with some missing. This table has about 150,000 clones, around 60% appearing once. In the case of this clone: The antigen is undetermined.

Sequencing used PBMCs. The chain has TRBV7-3 and TRBJ2-4, with 8 bases that match TRBD2. This receptor was obtained from an older woman in good health and CMV-seropositive. The DNA for the CDR3 is TGTGCCAGCAGCTCGGGACTAGGAAACATTCAGTACTTC. It encodes CASSSGLGNIQYF.